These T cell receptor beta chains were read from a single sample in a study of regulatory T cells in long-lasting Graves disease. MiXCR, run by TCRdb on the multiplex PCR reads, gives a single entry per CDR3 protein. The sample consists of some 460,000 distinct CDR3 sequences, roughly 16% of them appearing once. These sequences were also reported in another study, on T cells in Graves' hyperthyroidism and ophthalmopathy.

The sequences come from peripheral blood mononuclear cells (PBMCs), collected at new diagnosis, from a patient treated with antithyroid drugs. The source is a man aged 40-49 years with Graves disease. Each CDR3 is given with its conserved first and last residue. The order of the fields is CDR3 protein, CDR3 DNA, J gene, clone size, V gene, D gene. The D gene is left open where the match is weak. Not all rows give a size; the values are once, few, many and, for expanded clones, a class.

CDR3 protein: CASSMTSGLYEQYF
CDR3 DNA: TGCGCCAGCAGCATGACTAGCGGCCTCTACGAGCAGTACTTC
J gene: TRBJ2-7
clone size: once
V gene: TRBV5-1
D gene: TRBD2

CDR3 protein: CASSLGGGPTEAFF
CDR3 DNA: TGTGCCAGCAGTTTGGGAGGGGGCCCCACTGAAGCTTTCTTT
J gene: TRBJ1-1
clone size: many
V gene: TRBV28
D gene: TRBD1

CDR3 protein: CSARVPGQRSTIYF
CDR3 DNA: TGCAGTGCTAGAGTCCCGGGACAGCGAAGCACCATATATTTT
J gene: TRBJ1-3
clone size: few
V gene: TRBV20-1
D gene: TRBD1

CDR3 protein: CASSIEDRGLGYTF
CDR3 DNA: TGTGCCAGTAGTATAGAAGACAGGGGGCTTGGCTACACCTTC
J gene: TRBJ1-2
clone size: NA
V gene: TRBV19
D gene: TRBD1

CDR3 protein: CASNTGGEGNTIYF
CDR3 DNA: TGCGCCAGCAACACAGGGGGCGAAGGAAACACCATATATTTT
J gene: TRBJ1-3
clone size: NA
V gene: TRBV5-1
D gene: TRBD1

CDR3 protein: CASSLAGKSYNEQFF
CDR3 DNA: TGTGCCAGCTCCCTAGCGGGGAAATCCTACAATGAGCAGTTCTTC
J gene: TRBJ2-1
clone size: many
V gene: TRBV11-2
D gene: TRBD2

CDR3 protein: CASSYSGTSGVNTGELFF
CDR3 DNA: TGTGCCAGCAGTTACTCCGGGACTAGCGGGGTGAACACCGGGGAGCTGTTTTTT
J gene: TRBJ2-2
clone size: NA
V gene: TRBV6-5
D gene: TRBD2

CDR3 protein: CASSLGGNSYEQYF
CDR3 DNA: TGTGCCAGCAGTTTAGGAGGGAACAGCTACGAGCAGTACTTC
J gene: TRBJ2-7
clone size: many
V gene: TRBV12-3/TRBV12-4
D gene: NA

CDR3 protein: CSARYGGPYETDPNTGELFF
CDR3 DNA: TGCAGTGCTAGATATGGGGGGCCGTACGAAACGGATCCGAACACCGGGGAGCTGTTTTTT
J gene: TRBJ2-2
clone size: NA
V gene: TRBV20-1
D gene: NA

CDR3 protein: CASSRGDRGGDTQYF
CDR3 DNA: TGTGCCAGCAGCAGAGGGGACAGGGGTGGAGATACGCAGTATTTT
J gene: TRBJ2-3
clone size: many
V gene: TRBV5-1
D gene: TRBD1

CDR3 protein: CSARTGDNQPQHF
CDR3 DNA: TGCAGTGCCCGGACAGGCGACAATCAGCCCCAGCATTTT
J gene: TRBJ1-5
clone size: many
V gene: TRBV20-1
D gene: TRBD1

CDR3 protein: CASSDTGSLLGQFF
CDR3 DNA: TGTGCCAGCAGTGATACCGGGTCCCTCTTGGGGCAGTTCTTC
J gene: TRBJ2-1
clone size: many
V gene: TRBV28
D gene: NA

CDR3 protein: CSVRRPLMGEQYF
CDR3 DNA: TGCAGCGTTAGGCGGCCCCTAATGGGCGAGCAGTACTTC
J gene: TRBJ2-7
clone size: NA
V gene: TRBV29-1
D gene: NA

CDR3 protein: CASSPFGGRNEKLFF
CDR3 DNA: TGTGCCAGCAGCCCTTTTGGAGGGCGAAATGAAAAACTGTTTTTT
J gene: TRBJ1-4
clone size: once
V gene: TRBV2
D gene: NA

CDR3 protein: CASSQDLDRDTEAFF
CDR3 DNA: TGTGCCAGCAGCCAAGATTTAGACAGGGACACTGAAGCTTTCTTT
J gene: TRBJ1-1
clone size: many
V gene: TRBV14
D gene: TRBD1

CDR3 protein: CASSEGLASTDTQYF
CDR3 DNA: TGTGCCAGCAGCGAAGGACTAGCAAGCACAGATACGCAGTATTTT
J gene: TRBJ2-3
clone size: NA
V gene: TRBV7-2
D gene: TRBD2

CDR3 protein: CASTLDGLAGRYEQYF
CDR3 DNA: TGTGCCAGCACCTTAGATGGGCTAGCGGGGCGGTACGAGCAGTACTTC
J gene: TRBJ2-7
clone size: many
V gene: TRBV13
D gene: TRBD2

CDR3 protein: CASSPQSNQPQHF
CDR3 DNA: TGTGCCAGCTCACCACAGAGCAATCAGCCCCAGCATTTT
J gene: TRBJ1-5
clone size: many
V gene: TRBV18
D gene: NA

CDR3 protein: CATSRGTGGHEQYF
CDR3 DNA: TGTGCCACCAGCAGAGGAACAGGGGGCCACGAGCAGTACTTC
J gene: TRBJ2-7
clone size: many
V gene: TRBV15
D gene: TRBD1

CDR3 protein: CSVERDRNTEAFF
CDR3 DNA: TGCAGCGTTGAGAGGGACAGGAACACTGAAGCTTTCTTT
J gene: TRBJ1-1
clone size: NA
V gene: TRBV29-1
D gene: TRBD1

CDR3 protein: CASSLRGASPGGYTF
CDR3 DNA: TGTGCCAGCAGTTTACGAGGGGCGTCACCTGGGGGCTACACCTTC
J gene: TRBJ1-2
clone size: few
V gene: TRBV27
D gene: NA

CDR3 protein: CSAYETSGQYF
CDR3 DNA: TGCAGTGCTTATGAGACTAGCGGGCAGTACTTC
J gene: TRBJ2-7
clone size: many
V gene: TRBV20-1
D gene: TRBD2

CDR3 protein: CAWSVGGSPLHF
CDR3 DNA: TGTGCCTGGAGTGTAGGCGGTTCACCCCTCCACTTT
J gene: TRBJ1-6
clone size: many
V gene: TRBV30
D gene: NA

CDR3 protein: CASSRSGIFDNEQFF
CDR3 DNA: TGTGCCAGCAGCCGCTCCGGGATATTCGACAATGAGCAGTTCTTC
J gene: TRBJ2-1
clone size: many
V gene: TRBV7-6
D gene: NA

CDR3 protein: CASSEGSGETQYF
CDR3 DNA: TGTGCCAGCAGTGAGGGGTCGGGGGAGACCCAGTACTTC
J gene: TRBJ2-5
clone size: NA
V gene: TRBV12-3/TRBV12-4
D gene: NA

CDR3 protein: CASSPRTGRNEQFF
CDR3 DNA: TGCGCCAGCAGCCCTAGGACAGGGAGGAATGAGCAGTTCTTC
J gene: TRBJ2-1
clone size: many
V gene: TRBV5-1
D gene: TRBD1

CDR3 protein: CATSDSRRPGYNEQFF
CDR3 DNA: TGTGCCACCAGTGATTCGAGGCGGCCCGGATACAATGAGCAGTTCTTC
J gene: TRBJ2-1
clone size: many
V gene: TRBV24-1
D gene: NA

CDR3 protein: CASSQDMGGVNEQFF
CDR3 DNA: TGCGCCAGCAGCCAAGATATGGGGGGAGTGAATGAGCAGTTCTTC
J gene: TRBJ2-1
clone size: NA
V gene: TRBV4-1
D gene: NA

CDR3 protein: CASSPSGRRTDTQYF
CDR3 DNA: TGTGCCAGCAGTCCTAGCGGGAGGAGGACAGATACGCAGTATTTT
J gene: TRBJ2-3
clone size: NA
V gene: TRBV28
D gene: TRBD2

CDR3 protein: CASSSLGSGRTEETQYF
CDR3 DNA: TGTGCCAGCAGTTCCCTCGGTAGCGGGAGGACTGAAGAGACCCAGTACTTC
J gene: TRBJ2-5
clone size: many
V gene: TRBV28
D gene: TRBD2